The T cell receptor (beta chain) under discussion was sequenced for a study of blood T cell repertoires in COVID-19. Study background: PBMCs, B-cell-depleted T cells, or T cells were the source of the cDNA or gDNA that made up the material.

CDR3 length equals 13 residues. Germline V lookup: CDR1 MNHEY, CDR2 SMNVEV (reference sequence). V lost 0 bases and J lost 7, with 9 bases in between. The assay was immunoSEQ multiplex PCR, and TCRdb's table has in-frame clones only and misses some. The sample yields tens of thousands of clones, 85% to 95% seen once. This sequence originates from a woman aged 60 to 75 with active COVID-19. Sequenced sample: peripheral blood. This sequence joins TRBV27 and TRBJ1-2; a possible D gene is TRBD1 (6 bases). The CDR3 DNA is TGTGCCAGCAGTTTATCCAGGGGTCCTGGCTACACCTTC. This encodes CASSLSRGPGYTF.